These T cell receptor beta chains were read from a single sample in a study of shared clonotypes between healthy human individuals. The data were produced by immunoSEQ multiplex PCR, yet TCRdb's version contains in-frame clones alone and is incomplete. The sample lists approximately 1.5 million clones, about 98.5% occurring once. The sequencing input was naive CD4+ T cells sorted from blood. Receptor source: a man in his thirties or forties in good health. Each CDR3 is given with its conserved first and last residue. The D gene is left open where the match is weak. Size is stated for part of the rows, as once, few or many counts, or as a class when the clone is expanded.

abundance: NA
d_gene: NA
v_gene: TRBV28
j_gene: TRBJ2-7
CDR3nt: TGTGCCAGCAGTCCCCCTCCGGGACAAGAAACCTACGAGCAGTACTTC
CDR3aa: CASSPPPGQETYEQYF

abundance: once
d_gene: NA
v_gene: TRBV5-6
j_gene: TRBJ2-1
CDR3nt: TGTGCCAGCCACCTCCGGACCTTCTACAATGAGCAGTTCTTC
CDR3aa: CASHLRTFYNEQFF

abundance: once
d_gene: NA
v_gene: TRBV9
j_gene: TRBJ2-7
CDR3nt: TGTGCCAGCAGCCCGCCTGGGGGAACCTACGAGCAGTACTTC
CDR3aa: CASSPPGGTYEQYF

abundance: NA
d_gene: TRBD2
v_gene: TRBV5-6
j_gene: TRBJ2-2
CDR3nt: TGTGCCAGCAGCCAGTTAAGCGGGAGGGCCAACACCGGGGAGCTGTTTTTT
CDR3aa: CASSQLSGRANTGELFF

abundance: NA
d_gene: NA
v_gene: TRBV7-2
j_gene: TRBJ1-5
CDR3nt: TGTGCCAGCAGCTTAGCGGGAGATCAGCCCCAGCATTTT
CDR3aa: CASSLAGDQPQHF

abundance: NA
d_gene: NA
v_gene: TRBV7-9
j_gene: TRBJ1-3
CDR3nt: TGTGCCAGCAGCTTACGGGCCTCTGGAAACACCATATATTTT
CDR3aa: CASSLRASGNTIYF

abundance: NA
d_gene: TRBD2
v_gene: TRBV5-1
j_gene: TRBJ2-3
CDR3nt: TGCGCCAGCAGCCCTTGGACTAGCGGGGGGAGCACAGATACGCAGTATTTT
CDR3aa: CASSPWTSGGSTDTQYF

abundance: NA
d_gene: TRBD1
v_gene: TRBV5-1
j_gene: TRBJ2-3
CDR3nt: TGCGCCAGCAGCTCGCAGGGGGCCCCAGATACGCAGTATTTT
CDR3aa: CASSSQGAPDTQYF

abundance: NA
d_gene: TRBD1
v_gene: TRBV7-9
j_gene: TRBJ1-2
CDR3nt: TGTGCCAGCAGCTTAATCCGCGGACAGGCGCAAAACTATGGCTACACCTTC
CDR3aa: CASSLIRGQAQNYGYTF

abundance: NA
d_gene: NA
v_gene: TRBV19
j_gene: TRBJ1-2
CDR3nt: TGTGCCAGTAGTTTTGTGACTGCTAACTATGGCTACACCTTC
CDR3aa: CASSFVTANYGYTF

abundance: NA
d_gene: NA
v_gene: TRBV10-3
j_gene: TRBJ1-1
CDR3nt: TGTGCCATCAGTGACGTGGGGGGGGACACTGAAGCTTTCTTT
CDR3aa: CAISDVGGDTEAFF

abundance: NA
d_gene: TRBD1
v_gene: TRBV18
j_gene: TRBJ2-3
CDR3nt: TGTGCCAGCTCACCATCCCTGACAGGGGTCACAGATACGCAGTATTTT
CDR3aa: CASSPSLTGVTDTQYF

abundance: NA
d_gene: TRBD2
v_gene: TRBV7-3
j_gene: TRBJ2-2
CDR3nt: TGTGCCAGCAGCCCCATAGCGGGAGCCAACACCGGGGAGCTGTTTTTT
CDR3aa: CASSPIAGANTGELFF

abundance: NA
d_gene: TRBD2
v_gene: TRBV5-1
j_gene: TRBJ2-3
CDR3nt: TGCGCCAGCAGCCAGACTAGCGCGCTTCACACAGATACGCAGTATTTT
CDR3aa: CASSQTSALHTDTQYF

abundance: NA
d_gene: TRBD1
v_gene: TRBV25-1
j_gene: TRBJ2-3
CDR3nt: TGTGCCAGCAGTTATCACAGGGGGCTTGCGGCAGATACGCAGTATTTT
CDR3aa: CASSYHRGLAADTQYF

abundance: once
d_gene: NA
v_gene: TRBV27
j_gene: TRBJ2-4
CDR3nt: TGTGCCAGCAGTTCCACCGTGGCGACGGCCAAAAACATTCAGTACTTC
CDR3aa: CASSSTVATAKNIQYF

abundance: NA
d_gene: NA
v_gene: TRBV19
j_gene: TRBJ1-1
CDR3nt: TGTGCCAGTAGTATCCTCGGGGATGCTAGCGGCACTGAAGCTTTCTTT
CDR3aa: CASSILGDASGTEAFF

abundance: NA
d_gene: TRBD2
v_gene: TRBV19
j_gene: TRBJ2-3
CDR3nt: TGTGCCAGTAGTCGACCGACTAGCGGGAGCACAGATACGCAGTATTTT
CDR3aa: CASSRPTSGSTDTQYF

abundance: once
d_gene: NA
v_gene: TRBV30
j_gene: TRBJ2-3
CDR3nt: TGTGCCTGGAGTGCAGGCGTAGATACGCAGTATTTT
CDR3aa: CAWSAGVDTQYF

abundance: NA
d_gene: TRBD1
v_gene: TRBV6-6
j_gene: TRBJ2-7
CDR3nt: TGTGCCAGCAGCTACCCGAAGGGGACAGCCTACGAGCAGTACTTC
CDR3aa: CASSYPKGTAYEQYF

abundance: NA
d_gene: TRBD1
v_gene: TRBV9
j_gene: TRBJ2-2
CDR3nt: TGTGCCAGCAGCGTAGCTACAGGGACAGGGGCCACCGGGGAGCTGTTTTTT
CDR3aa: CASSVATGTGATGELFF

abundance: once
d_gene: NA
v_gene: TRBV19
j_gene: TRBJ1-2
CDR3nt: TGTGCCAGTAGTATCCGGAATGGGCCTCAAAATGGCTACACCTTC
CDR3aa: CASSIRNGPQNGYTF

abundance: NA
d_gene: NA
v_gene: TRBV28
j_gene: TRBJ2-7
CDR3nt: TGTGCCAGCAGTACCGGGACTCTTAAAGCCTACGAGCAGTACTTC
CDR3aa: CASSTGTLKAYEQYF

abundance: NA
d_gene: NA
v_gene: TRBV28
j_gene: TRBJ1-5
CDR3nt: TGTGCCAGCAGTTTATGGGCAAAGCCTAGTCAGCCCCAGCATTTT
CDR3aa: CASSLWAKPSQPQHF

abundance: NA
d_gene: TRBD1
v_gene: TRBV5-1
j_gene: TRBJ1-4
CDR3nt: TGCGCCAGCAAGAGGACAGGGAATGAAAAACTGTTTTTT
CDR3aa: CASKRTGNEKLFF

abundance: NA
d_gene: NA
v_gene: TRBV9
j_gene: TRBJ2-1
CDR3nt: TGTGCCAGCAGCGTAGCTCCGGACATTCGACGTGAGCAGTTCTTC
CDR3aa: CASSVAPDIRREQFF

abundance: NA
d_gene: TRBD1
v_gene: TRBV11-2
j_gene: TRBJ2-3
CDR3nt: TGTGCCAGCAGCTCTACAGGGGTTCGGAGTACAGATACGCAGTATTTT
CDR3aa: CASSSTGVRSTDTQYF

abundance: NA
d_gene: TRBD2
v_gene: TRBV16
j_gene: TRBJ2-1
CDR3nt: TGTGCCAGCAGCCATAGAGGACTAGCGGGCTCAGGTGAGCAGTTCTTC
CDR3aa: CASSHRGLAGSGEQFF

abundance: NA
d_gene: NA
v_gene: TRBV2
j_gene: TRBJ1-5
CDR3nt: TGTGCCAGCAGTGGGCAGGCCTTCAATCAGCCCCAGCATTTT
CDR3aa: CASSGQAFNQPQHF

abundance: NA
d_gene: NA
v_gene: TRBV7-7
j_gene: TRBJ2-2
CDR3nt: TGTGCTAGCAGCTTAGCGTCTGGGAACACCGGGGAGCTGTTTTTT
CDR3aa: CASSLASGNTGELFF

abundance: NA
d_gene: NA
v_gene: TRBV9
j_gene: TRBJ2-7
CDR3nt: TGTGCCAGCAGCGTAGGGGGGTCTTTAAACGAGCAGTACTTC
CDR3aa: CASSVGGSLNEQYF

abundance: NA
d_gene: NA
v_gene: TRBV5-1
j_gene: TRBJ2-7
CDR3nt: TGCGCCAGCAGCTTAACAGGGAGTTCCTACGAGCAGTACTTC
CDR3aa: CASSLTGSSYEQYF

abundance: NA
d_gene: NA
v_gene: TRBV9
j_gene: TRBJ1-2
CDR3nt: TGTGCCAGCAGCGTATCCGGACGGGATGGCTACACCTTC
CDR3aa: CASSVSGRDGYTF

abundance: NA
d_gene: TRBD1
v_gene: TRBV9
j_gene: TRBJ1-3
CDR3nt: TGTGCCAGCAGCGTAGCTGGAGGACAGGGGAGAAACACCATATATTTT
CDR3aa: CASSVAGGQGRNTIYF

abundance: NA
d_gene: NA
v_gene: TRBV14
j_gene: TRBJ2-6
CDR3nt: TGTGCCAGCAGCCAAGATCGGGGCGCAACTGGGGCCAACGTCCTGACTTTC
CDR3aa: CASSQDRGATGANVLTF

abundance: NA
d_gene: TRBD2
v_gene: TRBV10-1
j_gene: TRBJ2-7
CDR3nt: TGCGCCAGCAGTGCCGGGGGGGCCTACGAGCAGTACTTC
CDR3aa: CASSAGGAYEQYF

abundance: NA
d_gene: TRBD2
v_gene: TRBV30
j_gene: TRBJ2-7
CDR3nt: TGTGCCTGGAGCTGGGAGGGGCCCGGCGAGCAGTACTTC
CDR3aa: CAWSWEGPGEQYF

abundance: NA
d_gene: TRBD1
v_gene: TRBV7-9
j_gene: TRBJ2-1
CDR3nt: TGTGCCAGCAGCGACAGGGACGGTGAGCAGTTCTTC
CDR3aa: CASSDRDGEQFF

abundance: NA
d_gene: NA
v_gene: TRBV7-9
j_gene: TRBJ2-3
CDR3nt: TGTGCCAGCAGCCTTACAGATACGCAGTATTTT
CDR3aa: CASSLTDTQYF

abundance: NA
d_gene: TRBD2
v_gene: TRBV7-2
j_gene: TRBJ2-3
CDR3nt: TGTGCCAGCAGCTGGAATAGCGGGAGTCGTACAGATACGCAGTATTTT
CDR3aa: CASSWNSGSRTDTQYF